This T cell receptor beta chain was recorded in a study of early T cells in non-severe SARS-CoV-2 infection. CDR1 SGHTA and CDR2 FQGTGA come from the germline V gene. The CDR3 sequence is 14 residues long. The V gene end was trimmed by 5 bases and the J gene end by 6 bases; junction bases not matched to a gene: 4. TCRdb re-called the 5' RACE reads through MiXCR, storing one row per CDR3 protein. The repertoire consists of about 80,000 distinct CDR3 sequences, with 12% occurring once and the leading ten covering less than 20%. The material was whole blood, obtained at baseline. V usage is TRBV7-3 and J usage is TRBJ2-3; 11 nucleotides match TRBD2. The receptor comes from an adult who was a healthcare worker with PCR-confirmed SARS-CoV-2 infection or an uninfected control (not recorded which). The donor label of this sample is uncertain. This CDR3 is CASSGLAGSDTQYF. CDR3 coding DNA: TGTGCCAGCAGCGGACTAGCGGGCTCCGATACGCAGTATTTT.